These T cell receptor beta chains were read from a single sample in a study of cytomegalovirus exposure and HLA in healthy donors. Profiling relied on immunoSEQ multiplex PCR, and the TCRdb table lists in-frame clones only, not all of them. The table has roughly 330,000 clones, 75% to 90% seen once. The sample consisted of PBMCs. These receptors were collected from a woman between 25 and 40 years old in good health and CMV-seropositive. Each CDR3 is given with its conserved first and last residue.

V	J	CDR3
TRBV6-5	TRBJ1-3	CASSATVTGNTIYF
TRBV5-4	TRBJ2-2	CASTREANTGELFF
TRBV6-1	TRBJ2-1	CASIPTSLSYNEQFF
TRBV7-2	TRBJ2-5	CASSATGTSGAQYF
TRBV7-2	TRBJ1-3	CASSQGVSGNTIYF
TRBV4-3	TRBJ1-4	CASSQDTPVQGGREKLFF
TRBV28	TRBJ1-5	CASPEVVSRISNQPQHF
TRBV11-3	TRBJ1-5	CASSLGAGFYNQPQHF
TRBV15	TRBJ1-5	CATSGTGQGIYSNQPQHF
TRBV27	TRBJ1-5	CASSLAGGGNQPQHF
TRBV5-1	TRBJ2-5	CASSRDFQVQETQYF
TRBV4-3	TRBJ1-4	CASSQGLTTNEKLFF
TRBV30	TRBJ1-3	CAWSVGKRGSGNTIYF